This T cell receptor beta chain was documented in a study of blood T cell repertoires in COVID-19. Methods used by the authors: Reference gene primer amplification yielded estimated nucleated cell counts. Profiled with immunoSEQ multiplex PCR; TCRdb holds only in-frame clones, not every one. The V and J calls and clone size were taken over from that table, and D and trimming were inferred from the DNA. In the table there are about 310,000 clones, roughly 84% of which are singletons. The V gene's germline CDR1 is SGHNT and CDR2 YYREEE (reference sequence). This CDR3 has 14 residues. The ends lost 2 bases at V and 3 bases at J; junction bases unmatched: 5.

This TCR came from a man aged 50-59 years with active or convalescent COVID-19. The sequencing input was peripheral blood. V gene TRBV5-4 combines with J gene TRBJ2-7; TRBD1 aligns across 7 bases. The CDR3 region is CASSFWDRVYEQYF. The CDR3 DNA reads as TGTGCCAGCAGCTTCTGGGACAGAGTCTACGAGCAGTACTTC.